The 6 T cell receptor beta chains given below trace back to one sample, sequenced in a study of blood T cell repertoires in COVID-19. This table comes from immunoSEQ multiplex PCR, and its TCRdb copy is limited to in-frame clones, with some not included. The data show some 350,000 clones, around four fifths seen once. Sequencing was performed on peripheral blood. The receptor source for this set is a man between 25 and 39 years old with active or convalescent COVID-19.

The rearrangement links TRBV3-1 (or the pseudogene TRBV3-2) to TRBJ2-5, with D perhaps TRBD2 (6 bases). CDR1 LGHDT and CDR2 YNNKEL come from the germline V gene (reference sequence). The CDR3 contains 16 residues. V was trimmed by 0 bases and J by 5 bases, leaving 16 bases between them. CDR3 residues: CASSQEVVGGWETQYF. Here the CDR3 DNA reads TGTGCCAGCAGCCAAGAAGTAGTAGGAGGGTGGGAGACCCAGTACTTC.

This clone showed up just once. The CDR3 nucleotides read TGTGCCAGCAGTTCAGGACAGGGCCTCATCCAGCCCCAGCATTTT. Amino acid sequence: CASSSGQGLIQPQHF. The gene calls are TRBV7-2 and TRBJ1-5; 8 bases line up with TRBD1. This CDR3 spans 15 amino acids. In germline, CDR1 is SGHTA, CDR2 FQGNSA. Germline trimming cut 6 bases from V and 7 bases from J; bases unmatched to any gene: 11.

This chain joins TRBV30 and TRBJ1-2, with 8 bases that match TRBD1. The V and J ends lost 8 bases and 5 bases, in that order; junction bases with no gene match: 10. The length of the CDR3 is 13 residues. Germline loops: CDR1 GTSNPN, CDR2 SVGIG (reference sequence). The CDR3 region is CARTQGVGYGYTF. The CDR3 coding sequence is TGTGCCCGAACACAGGGGGTGGGGTATGGCTACACCTTC.

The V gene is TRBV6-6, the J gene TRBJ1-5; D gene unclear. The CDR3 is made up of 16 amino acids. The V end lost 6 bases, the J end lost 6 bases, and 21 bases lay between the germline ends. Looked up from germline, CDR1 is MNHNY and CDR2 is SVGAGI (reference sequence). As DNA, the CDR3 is TGTGCCAGCAGAAAAGGAGGGAGATCGGTGTTTCAGCCCCAGCATTTT. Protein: CASRKGGRSVFQPQHF.

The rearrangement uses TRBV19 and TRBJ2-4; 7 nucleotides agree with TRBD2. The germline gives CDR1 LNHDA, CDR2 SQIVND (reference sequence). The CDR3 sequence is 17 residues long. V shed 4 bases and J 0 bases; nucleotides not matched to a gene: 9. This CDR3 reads CASSRASGTLAKNIQYF. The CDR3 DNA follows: TGTGCCAGTAGTAGGGCTAGCGGAACCCTAGCCAAAAACATTCAGTACTTC.

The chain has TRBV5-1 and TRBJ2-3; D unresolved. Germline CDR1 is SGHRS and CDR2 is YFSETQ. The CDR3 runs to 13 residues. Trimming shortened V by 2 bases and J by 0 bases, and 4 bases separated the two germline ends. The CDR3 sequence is CASSFGSTDTQYF. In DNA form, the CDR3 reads TGCGCCAGCAGCTTCGGGAGCACAGATACGCAGTATTTT.